The 31 T cell receptor beta chains listed next were all sequenced from one sample in a study of T cell responses to AZD1222 COVID-19 vaccine. The repertoire was sequenced with immunoSEQ multiplex PCR; TCRdb's copy has only in-frame clones and lacks some. This sample carries just under 90,000 clones, around 89% of them seen once, and the ten largest clones take roughly 5%. The sequencing used peripheral blood, collected 28 days after the second AZD1222 dose. These receptors all come from an adult who received the AZD1222 COVID-19 vaccine.

The V gene is TRBV21-1, the J gene TRBJ1-1; the table names TRBD1, a call not compared with the DNA. TRBV21-1 is termed a pseudogene. The CDR3 spans 20 residues. Here the CDR3 reads CASRKFGDRPGENQNTEAFF. The CDR3 DNA reads TGTGCCAGCAGAAAATTCGGTGACAGGCCTGGGGAAAATCAGAACACTGAAGCTTTCTTT.

The genes are TRBV27 and TRBJ2-6; D is tentatively TRBD1 or TRBD2 (6 bases each). Looked up from germline, CDR1 is MNHEY and CDR2 is SMNVEV (reference sequence). The CDR3 is 17 amino acids. The V end was cut by 7 bases, the J end by 0 bases, with 16 bases between. In DNA form, the CDR3 reads TGTGCCAGCACTCCGGGGGACACCCTCTCTGGGGCCAACGTCCTGACTTTC. Protein: CASTPGDTLSGANVLTF.

Here the CDR3 reads CASSFLDGFNEKLFF. CDR3 nucleotide sequence: TGTGCCAGCAGCTTCCTGGACGGTTTTAATGAAAAACTGTTTTTT. J is TRBJ1-4 and V is TRBV5-6; D not certain. The CDR3 totals 15 residues. Germline loops: CDR1 SGHDT, CDR2 YYEEEE. V was cut by 2 bases and J by 4 bases, with 12 bases left in between. Combining the CDR3 with reference TRBV5-6 and TRBJ1-4 gives the whole variable domain DAGVTQSPTHLIKTRGQQVTLRCSPKSGHDTVSWYQQALGQGPQFIFQYYEEEERQRGNFPDRFSGHQFPNYSSELNVNALLLGDSALYLCASSFLDGFNEKLFFGSGTQLSVL.

This clone came up once. The chain uses TRBV30 and TRBJ2-2, with 8 bases identical to TRBD1. CDR1 and CDR2 (germline): GTSNPN, SVGIG (reference sequence). The CDR3 totals 14 residues. J lost 2 bases, V lost 5 bases, and 4 bases had no gene match. CDR3 coding DNA: TGTGCCTGGGACAGGGGATTAAACACCGGGGAGCTGTTTTTT. This sequence encodes CAWDRGLNTGELFF.

The V and J genes are TRBV7-9 and TRBJ1-6; 7 nucleotides match TRBD1. The trim removed 8 bases at V and 7 bases at J, leaving 8 bases unmatched. The length of the CDR3 is 14 residues. Germline assignment: CDR1 SEHNR and CDR2 FQNEAQ (reference sequence). CDR3 protein: CASLEQGQNSPLHF. As DNA, the CDR3 is TGTGCCAGCTTAGAACAGGGACAGAATTCACCCCTCCACTTT. The full variable domain, completed using reference TRBV7-9 and TRBJ1-6, is DTGVSQNPRHKITKRGQNVTFRCDPISEHNRLYWYRQTLGQGPEFLTYFQNEAQLEKSRLLSDRFSAERPKGSFSTLEIQRTEQGDSAMYLCASLEQGQNSPLHFGNGTRLTVT.

V is TRBV11-3 and J is TRBJ2-4; D perhaps matches TRBD1 (5 bases). The CDR3 is 17 amino acids. Germline CDR1 SGHNT, CDR2 YENEEA. V was cut by 3 bases and J by 0 bases, with 15 bases left in between. This CDR3 is CASSLQGAALAKNIQYF. As DNA, the CDR3 is TGTGCCAGCAGCTTGCAGGGTGCAGCTCTAGCCAAAAACATTCAGTACTTC.

The J gene is TRBJ2-1, the V gene TRBV4-2; TRBD2 agrees at 12 bases. CDR3 size: 15 residues. J lost 5 bases, V lost 3 bases, and 2 bases had no gene match. Germline CDR1 is LGHNA and CDR2 is YNFKEQ. DNA of the CDR3: TGTGCCAGCAGCCACACTAGCGGGGGGAACAATGAGCAGTTCTTC. This translates into CASSHTSGGNNEQFF.

The chain is built from TRBV3-1 (or the pseudogene TRBV3-2) and TRBJ2-7; a possible D gene is TRBD2 (7 bases). The germline V gene encodes CDR1 LGHDT and CDR2 YNNKEL (reference sequence). V was cut by 1 base and J by 3 bases, with 22 bases left in between. The CDR3 loop spans 18 amino acids. CDR3 coding DNA: TGTGCCAGCAGCCAAGCGCTCCCTCGCGGGGGCCAAAACTACGAGCAGTACTTC. Its protein product is CASSQALPRGGQNYEQYF.

This chain connects TRBV27 to TRBJ2-1; D gene ambiguous. CDR3 length: 16 amino acids. Per the germline V gene, CDR1 is MNHEY and CDR2 is SMNVEV (reference sequence). V dropped 5 bases and J dropped 0 bases, with 14 bases sitting between them. CDR3 sequence: CASSLKSKSSYNEQFF. The CDR3 nucleotides are TGTGCCAGCAGTCTGAAATCAAAAAGCTCCTACAATGAGCAGTTCTTC.

This rearrangement joins TRBV5-6 to TRBJ2-7; no reliable D call. This CDR3 has 12 residues. Per germline, CDR1 SGHDT and CDR2 YYEEEE. Trimming pared 0 bases from V and 4 bases from J, leaving 5 bases between. The CDR3 coding sequence is TGTGCCAGCAGCTTGGGCACGTACGAGCAGTACTTC. Amino acids: CASSLGTYEQYF.

V is TRBV7-3 and J is TRBJ1-5, with D unresolved. Germline lookup yields CDR1 SGHTA and CDR2 FQGTGA. V lost 1 base to trimming and J lost 6 bases, with 16 bases between them. The CDR3 contains 16 residues. The CDR3 here is CASSLKSAEEGQPQHF. The CDR3 nucleotides read TGTGCCAGCAGCTTAAAGTCCGCAGAAGAGGGTCAGCCCCAGCATTTT.

The gene calls are TRBV30 and TRBJ2-7; 11 nucleotides agree with TRBD2. With V trimmed by 4 bases and J by 4 bases, 6 bases remained unmatched. Looked up from germline, CDR1 is GTSNPN and CDR2 is SVGIG (reference sequence). This CDR3 region has 14 residues. DNA of the CDR3: TGTGCCTGGAAAATTAGCGGGGGGGCTTACGAGCAGTACTTC. Protein: CAWKISGGAYEQYF.

The chain joins TRBV19 to TRBJ1-6; D ambiguous. Trimming removed 7 bases from V and 7 bases from J, with 17 bases in between. The germline CDR1 and CDR2 sequences are LNHDA and SQIVND (reference sequence). This CDR3 is 15 amino acids long. In DNA form, the CDR3 reads TGTGCCAGTACAGGACGTCATTCCGGGAATTCACCCCTCCACTTT. Translated, it gives CASTGRHSGNSPLHF.

CDR3 sequence reads: CASSLLQGGYGYTF. CDR3 DNA: TGTGCCAGCAGCTTGCTACAGGGAGGCTATGGCTACACCTTC. The genes are TRBV5-4 and TRBJ1-2, with D perhaps TRBD1 (6 bases). CDR3 length equals 14 residues. CDR1 is SGHNT and CDR2 is YYREEE in the germline V gene (reference sequence). V lost 1 base and J lost 4, with 11 bases in between.

V usage is TRBV7-6 and J usage is TRBJ2-1; maybe TRBD1 (6 bases). This CDR3 is built from 17 residues. Germline CDR1 and CDR2: SGHVS and FNYEAQ. The V end lost 2 bases, the J end lost 0 bases, and 14 bases lay between the germline ends. The chain's CDR3 is CASSLRSRGSSYNEQFF. CDR3 sequence (DNA): TGTGCCAGCAGCTTACGGTCTAGGGGGAGCTCCTACAATGAGCAGTTCTTC.

The chain has TRBV3-1 (or the pseudogene TRBV3-2) and TRBJ1-2, with a tentative D call TRBD1 (5 bases). The CDR3 length is 18 residues. V lost 2 bases and J lost 2, with 21 bases in between. The germline CDR1 and CDR2 sequences are LGHDT and YNNKEL (reference sequence). The DNA of the CDR3 is TGTGCCAGCAGCCAACTTACCCGGAGGGACGGAAAAAACTATGGCTACACCTTC. Protein sequence: CASSQLTRRDGKNYGYTF.

This clone was seen a single time. V is TRBV30 and J is TRBJ2-3; D ambiguous. V was clipped by 0 bases and J by 0 bases, with 7 bases between them. Germline V gene sequence: CDR1 GTSNPN, CDR2 SVGIG (reference sequence). The CDR3 is made up of 14 amino acids. CDR3 protein: CAWSVGLSTDTQYF. The CDR3, as DNA: TGTGCCTGGAGTGTAGGGTTGAGCACAGATACGCAGTATTTT.

V usage is TRBV27 and J usage is TRBJ1-1, with D maybe TRBD1 (5 bases). Between the trimmed V and J ends, which lost 3 bases and 4 bases, there was a span of 6 bases. The CDR3 sequence is 12 residues long. Germline CDR1 MNHEY, CDR2 SMNVEV (reference sequence). The chain's CDR3 is CASSFRGTEAFF. As DNA, the CDR3 is TGTGCCAGCAGTTTTAGGGGCACTGAAGCTTTCTTT.

The J gene is TRBJ1-5, the V gene TRBV7-8; 7 bases line up with TRBD1. CDR1 is SGHVS and CDR2 is FQNEAQ in the germline V gene. The junction had 3 bases not matched to a gene; V was cut back by 5 bases and J by 2 bases. The CDR3 has 14 residues. CDR3 region: CASSRDRGNQPQHF. DNA of the CDR3: TGTGCCAGCAGCCGCGACAGGGGCAATCAGCCCCAGCATTTT.

The CDR3, as DNA: TGTGCCAGCAGCTTACTACAGGCAGCCCTGAACACTGAAGCTTTCTTT. Its translation: CASSLLQAALNTEAFF. The chain links TRBV7-3 to TRBJ1-1; D is perhaps TRBD1 (5 bases). V was trimmed by 2 bases and J by 0 bases, leaving 13 bases between them. This CDR3 is 16 amino acids long. Germline V gene sequence: CDR1 SGHTA, CDR2 FQGTGA.

The chain links TRBV5-1 to TRBJ2-7, with D possibly TRBD1 on 5 matching bases. Germline CDR1 is SGHRS and CDR2 is YFSETQ. V was pared by 4 bases and J by 2 bases, with 7 bases between. This CDR3 region has 12 residues. CDR3 DNA: TGCGCCAGCAGCCAGGACACCTACGAGCAGTACTTC. This translates into CASSQDTYEQYF.

This clone was counted a single time. The chain links TRBV11-2 to TRBJ1-3; D not resolved. The germline gives CDR1 SGHAT, CDR2 FQNNGV. The CDR3 runs to 15 residues. Trimming pared 8 bases from V and 0 bases from J, leaving 14 bases between. CDR3 nucleotides: TGTGCCAGCCGGCACACAAGGGACTCTGGAAACACCATATATTTT. This encodes CASRHTRDSGNTIYF.

The chain carries TRBV19 and TRBJ2-3, with a possible D match to TRBD1 (5 bases). This CDR3 spans 13 amino acids. Trimming cost V 4 bases and J 5 bases, with 10 bases left between them. Germline V CDR1 and CDR2: LNHDA, SQIVND (reference sequence). The CDR3 coding sequence is TGTGCCAGTAGTACGCAAGGGGTAGATACGCAGTATTTT. Translated: CASSTQGVDTQYF.

This chain uses TRBV5-1 with TRBJ2-1; 14 nucleotides align to TRBD2. With V trimmed by 3 bases and J by 1 base, 9 bases remained unmatched. This CDR3 is built from 19 residues. Germline loops: CDR1 SGHRS, CDR2 YFSETQ. The chain's CDR3 is CASSSPGTSGGQSYNEQFF. For the CDR3, the DNA is TGCGCCAGCAGCTCGCCCGGGACTAGCGGGGGCCAATCCTACAATGAGCAGTTCTTC.

The table lists this clone with a few counts. The chain links TRBV4-1 to TRBJ1-6; maybe TRBD1 (5 bases). The CDR3 spans 16 residues. V lost 4 bases to trimming and J lost 13 bases, with 23 bases between them. Germline assignment: CDR1 MGHRA and CDR2 YSYEKL. The CDR3 bases are TGCGCCAGCAGCCCGATTATGTTCGGGGCCTACTTCCCCCTCCACTTT. The encoded protein is CASSPIMFGAYFPLHF.

The chain combines TRBV9 with TRBJ2-2; D gene ambiguous. The CDR3 covers 13 residues. Germline assignment: CDR1 SGDLS and CDR2 YYNGEE. The V end was cut by 3 bases, the J end by 4 bases, with 7 bases between. The DNA of the CDR3 is TGTGCCAGCAGCGACTATAGCACCGGGGAGCTGTTTTTT. This sequence encodes CASSDYSTGELFF.

This clone came up once. This chain uses TRBV6-6 with TRBJ2-7, with TRBD1 identical over 7 bases. The CDR3 extends over 16 amino acids. Trimming cost V 1 base and J 3 bases; bases outside gene matches: 9. Germline loops: CDR1 MNHNY, CDR2 SVGAGI (reference sequence). The CDR3 DNA reads as TGTGCCAGCAGTTACTGGGTCGAAGCAGGGGGCTACGAGCAGTACTTC. It yields the protein CASSYWVEAGGYEQYF.

The chain employs TRBV6-5 and TRBJ1-2; D is undetermined. Trimming removed 5 bases at V and 5 bases at J, with 15 bases between. Germline-derived CDR1 and CDR2 are MNHEY and SVGAGI. This CDR3 has 14 residues. The CDR3 here is CASSRVPQRYGYTF. In nucleotides, the CDR3 is TGTGCCAGCAGTCGAGTCCCTCAGAGGTATGGCTACACCTTC.

This clone was detected a few times. The genes are TRBV4-1 and TRBJ1-2; the D gene is possibly TRBD1 (5 bases). The germline V and J ends were trimmed by 3 bases and 8 bases, with 13 bases remaining between them. The V gene's germline CDR1 is MGHRA and CDR2 YSYEKL. CDR3 size: 13 residues. The CDR3: CASSHPGTWGYTF. In DNA form, the CDR3 reads TGCGCCAGCAGCCACCCCGGGACCTGGGGCTACACCTTC.

The rearrangement links TRBV5-6 to TRBJ2-1; 8 positions agree with TRBD1. V shed 6 bases, J shed 8 bases, and the junction held 13 bases outside the gene matches. CDR1 is SGHDT and CDR2 is YYEEEE in the germline V gene. This CDR3 contains 15 residues. CDR3 DNA sequence: TGTGCCAGCACTTCCCAAACAGGGGGGTTCTATGAGCAGTTCTTC. As protein: CASTSQTGGFYEQFF. Combining the CDR3 with reference TRBV5-6 and TRBJ2-1 gives the whole variable domain DAGVTQSPTHLIKTRGQQVTLRCSPKSGHDTVSWYQQALGQGPQFIFQYYEEEERQRGNFPDRFSGHQFPNYSSELNVNALLLGDSALYLCASTSQTGGFYEQFFGPGTRLTVL.

The genes are TRBV6-5 and TRBJ2-1, with 8 bases lining up with TRBD1. CDR3 length equals 15 residues. The J segment lost 3 bases and the V segment lost 3 bases, leaving 4 bases of the junction unmatched. The germline V gene has CDR1 MNHEY and CDR2 SVGAGI. CDR3 region: CASSYVGQGYNEQFF. The CDR3 DNA is TGTGCCAGCAGTTATGTAGGACAGGGCTACAATGAGCAGTTCTTC.